The following is a T cell receptor (beta chain) sequence with its context. Antigen: not known. Repertoires were generated with immunoSEQ multiplex PCR, while TCRdb's copy carries only in-frame clones and drops some. The sample lists over 95,000 clones, 88% occurring once. Germline V gene lookup returns CDR1 SEHNR and CDR2 FQNEAQ (reference sequence). The CDR3 totals 14 residues. V was pared by 1 base and J by 1 base, with 7 bases between. This specimen belongs to a study of T cell responses to AZD1222 COVID-19 vaccine. Study observations and caveats: Reportedly, nearly half of unique spike TCRs recognized epitopes outside B.1.351/B.1.1.7 mutations.

This clonotype originated in an adult who received the AZD1222 COVID-19 vaccine. The sequences come from peripheral blood, collected 28 days after the second AZD1222 dose. J is TRBJ1-1 and V is TRBV7-9; the D is unclear. The CDR3 region has the DNA TGTGCCAGCAGCTTAGTGCCGGGGAACACTGAAGCTTTCTTT. Translated: CASSLVPGNTEAFF. Filled out from reference TRBV7-9 and TRBJ1-1, the complete variable domain reads DTGVSQNPRHKITKRGQNVTFRCDPISEHNRLYWYRQTLGQGPEFLTYFQNEAQLEKSRLLSDRFSAERPKGSFSTLEIQRTEQGDSAMYLCASSLVPGNTEAFFGQGTRLTVV.